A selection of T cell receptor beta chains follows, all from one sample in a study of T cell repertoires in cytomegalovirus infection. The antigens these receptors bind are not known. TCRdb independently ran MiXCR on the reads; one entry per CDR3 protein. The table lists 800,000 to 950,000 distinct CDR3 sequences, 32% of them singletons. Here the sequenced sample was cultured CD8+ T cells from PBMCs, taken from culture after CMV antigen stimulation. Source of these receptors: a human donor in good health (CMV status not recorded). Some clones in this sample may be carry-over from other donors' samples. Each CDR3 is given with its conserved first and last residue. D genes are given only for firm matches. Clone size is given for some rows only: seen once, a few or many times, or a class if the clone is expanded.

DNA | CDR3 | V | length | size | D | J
TGCGCCAGCAGCCTGGCCTTGAGCTCCTATAATTCACCCCTCCACTTT | CASSLALSSYNSPLHF | TRBV5-1 | 16 | once | . | TRBJ1-6
TGTGCCAGCATAGCGGGGGGGCCCAATGAGCAGTTCTTC | CASIAGGPNEQFF | TRBV6-1 | 13 | . | TRBD2 | TRBJ2-1
TGTGCCAGCAGCTCCCGACAGGGGGATGACAATGAGCAGTTCTTC | CASSSRQGDDNEQFF | TRBV7-9 | 15 | few | TRBD1 | TRBJ2-1
TGCGCCAGCAACTCGCGCGTAGCGGGGGGCCCGAGAGATACGCAGTATTTT | CASNSRVAGGPRDTQYF | TRBV4-1 | 17 | . | TRBD2 | TRBJ2-3
TGTGCCAGCAGCTCCCGTGGTAGCGGGCGCCCATCAGATACGCAGTATTTT | CASSSRGSGRPSDTQYF | TRBV7-6 | 17 | . | TRBD2 | TRBJ2-3
TGTGCCAGTAGTATGGCCTCAGGAGAGACCCAGTACTTC | CASSMASGETQYF | TRBV19 | 13 | . | . | TRBJ2-5
TGTGCCAGCAGCTTGTATAACCCCTACGAGCAGTACTTC | CASSLYNPYEQYF | TRBV7-8 | 13 | many | . | TRBJ2-7
TGCGCCAGCAGTTCTACCGGGACTAGCGGGGGGTCACTCACAGATACGCAGTATTTT | CASSSTGTSGGSLTDTQYF | TRBV10-2 | 19 | few | TRBD2 | TRBJ2-3
TGTGCCAGTAGTACTTTGGACAGGATCGCGAACACCGGGGAGCTGTTTTTT | CASSTLDRIANTGELFF | TRBV19 | 17 | few | TRBD1 | TRBJ2-2
TGTGCCAGCAGCGGACAGGGGGTAGAGACCCAGTACTTC | CASSGQGVETQYF | TRBV25-1 | 13 | few | TRBD1 | TRBJ2-5
TGTGCCACCAGTGCCCTGGGGGCGACAGGGCACGGGGGGACCCAGTACTTC | CATSALGATGHGGTQYF | TRBV24-1 | 17 | few | . | TRBJ2-5
TGCAGTGCTAGAGGACACGGGGTGGGCTCCTACAATGAGCAGTTCTTC | CSARGHGVGSYNEQFF | TRBV20-1 | 16 | . | . | TRBJ2-1